This T cell receptor (beta chain) emerged from a study of blood T cell repertoires in COVID-19. TCRdb's table, derived via immunoSEQ multiplex PCR, lists solely in-frame clones and lacks some. The repertoire holds roughly 200,000 clones, roughly 83% seen once, with about 6% in the top ten. This clone occurred once. Participants' own reports of clinical history determined their cohort assignment. This TCR came from a man aged 35 to 55 with acute COVID-19. Sequences were obtained from PBMCs or T cells enriched from blood (not recorded which).

CDR3 region: CATSDSRRGSREQYF. The DNA for the CDR3 is TGTGCCACCAGTGATTCACGTAGGGGGTCGAGGGAGCAGTACTTC. The rearrangement links TRBV24-1 to TRBJ2-7, with TRBD1 as a possible D gene (6 bases). Between the trimmed V and J ends, which lost 2 bases and 7 bases, there was a span of 17 bases. The CDR3 length is 15 residues. The germline CDR1 and CDR2 sequences are KGHDR and SFDVKD.